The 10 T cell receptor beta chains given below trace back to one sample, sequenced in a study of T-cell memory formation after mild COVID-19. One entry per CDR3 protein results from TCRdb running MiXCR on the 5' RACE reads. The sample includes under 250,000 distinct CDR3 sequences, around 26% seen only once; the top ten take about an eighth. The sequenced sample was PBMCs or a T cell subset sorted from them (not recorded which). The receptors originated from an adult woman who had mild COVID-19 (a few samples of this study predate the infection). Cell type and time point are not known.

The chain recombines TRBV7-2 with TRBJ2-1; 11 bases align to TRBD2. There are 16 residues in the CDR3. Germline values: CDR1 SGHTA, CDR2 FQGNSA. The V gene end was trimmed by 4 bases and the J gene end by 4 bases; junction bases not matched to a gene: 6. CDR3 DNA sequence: TGTGCCAGCAGCTCCGGACTAGCGGGCATATACAATGAGCAGTTCTTC. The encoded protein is CASSSGLAGIYNEQFF.

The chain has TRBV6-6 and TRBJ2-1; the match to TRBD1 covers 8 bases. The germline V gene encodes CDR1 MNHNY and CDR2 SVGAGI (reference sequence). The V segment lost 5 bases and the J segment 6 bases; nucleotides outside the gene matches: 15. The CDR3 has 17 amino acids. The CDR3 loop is CASSPGQAGGTRNEQFF. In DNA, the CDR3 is TGTGCCAGCAGTCCGGGACAGGCTGGCGGGACTCGCAATGAGCAGTTCTTC.

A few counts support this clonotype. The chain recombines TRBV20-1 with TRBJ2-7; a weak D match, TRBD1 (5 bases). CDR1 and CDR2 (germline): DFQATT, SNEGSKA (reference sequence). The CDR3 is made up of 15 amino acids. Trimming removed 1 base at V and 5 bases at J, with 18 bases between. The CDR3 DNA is TGCAGTGCTAGAGGTCTCCTGCAGGGTGTCCACGAGCAGTACTTC. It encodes CSARGLLQGVHEQYF.

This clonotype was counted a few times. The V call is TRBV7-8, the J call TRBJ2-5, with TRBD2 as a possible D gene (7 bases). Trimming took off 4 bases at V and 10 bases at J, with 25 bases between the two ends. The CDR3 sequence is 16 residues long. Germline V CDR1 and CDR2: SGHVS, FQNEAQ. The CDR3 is CASSYPGEGEGVDQYF. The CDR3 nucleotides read TGTGCCAGCAGCTACCCCGGGGAGGGCGAGGGGGTAGACCAGTACTTC.

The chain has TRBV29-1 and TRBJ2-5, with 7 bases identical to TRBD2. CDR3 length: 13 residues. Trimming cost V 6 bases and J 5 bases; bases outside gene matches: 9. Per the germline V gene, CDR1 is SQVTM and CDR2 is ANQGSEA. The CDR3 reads CSVGLVGAETQYF. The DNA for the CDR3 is TGCAGCGTCGGACTAGTCGGCGCGGAGACCCAGTACTTC.

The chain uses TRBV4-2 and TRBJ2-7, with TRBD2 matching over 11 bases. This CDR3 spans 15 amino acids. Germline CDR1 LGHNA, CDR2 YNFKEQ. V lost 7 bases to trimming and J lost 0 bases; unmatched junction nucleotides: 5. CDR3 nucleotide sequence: TGTGCCAGCACCCTAGCGGGGGGCTCCTCCTACGAGCAGTACTTC. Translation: CASTLAGGSSYEQYF.

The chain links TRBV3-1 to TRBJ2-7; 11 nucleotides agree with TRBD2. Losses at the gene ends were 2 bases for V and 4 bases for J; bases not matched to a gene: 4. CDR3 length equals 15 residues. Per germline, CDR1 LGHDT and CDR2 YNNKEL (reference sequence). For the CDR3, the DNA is TGTGCCAGCAGCCAAACTAGCGGGGGATTATACGAGCAGTACTTC. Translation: CASSQTSGGLYEQYF.

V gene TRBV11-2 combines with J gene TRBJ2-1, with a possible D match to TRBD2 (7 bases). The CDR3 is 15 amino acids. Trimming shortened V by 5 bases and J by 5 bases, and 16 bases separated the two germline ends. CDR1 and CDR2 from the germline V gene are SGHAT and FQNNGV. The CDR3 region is CASSLVRGAHNEQFF. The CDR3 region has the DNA TGTGCCAGCAGCCTAGTCCGGGGGGCCCACAATGAGCAGTTCTTC.

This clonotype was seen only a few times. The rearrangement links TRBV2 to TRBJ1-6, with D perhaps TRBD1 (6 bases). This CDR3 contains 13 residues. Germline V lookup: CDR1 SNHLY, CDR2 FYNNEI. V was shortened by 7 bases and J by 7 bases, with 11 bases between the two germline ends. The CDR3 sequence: CASTRTGNSPLHF. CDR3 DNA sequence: TGTGCCAGCACCAGAACAGGGAATTCACCCCTCCACTTT.

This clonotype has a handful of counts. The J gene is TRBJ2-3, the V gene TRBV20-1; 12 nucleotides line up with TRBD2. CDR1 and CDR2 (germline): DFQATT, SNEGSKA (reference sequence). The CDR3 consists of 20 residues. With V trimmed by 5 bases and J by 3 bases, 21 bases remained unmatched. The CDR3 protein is CSARPYTSGRLDFGTDTQYF. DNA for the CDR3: TGCAGTGCTCGACCCTACACTAGCGGGAGGCTTGATTTCGGGACAGATACGCAGTATTTT.